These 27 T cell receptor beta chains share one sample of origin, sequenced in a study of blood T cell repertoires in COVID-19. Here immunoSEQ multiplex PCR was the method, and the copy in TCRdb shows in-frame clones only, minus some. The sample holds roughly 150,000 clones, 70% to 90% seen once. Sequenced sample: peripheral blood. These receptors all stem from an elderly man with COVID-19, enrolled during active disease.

The CDR3 region is CSASVYRAGGTEAFF. The CDR3 DNA sequence: TGCAGTGCTAGTGTTTACAGGGCGGGCGGCACTGAAGCTTTCTTT. The chain joins TRBV20-1 to TRBJ1-1, with D possibly TRBD1 on 6 matching bases. Germline assignment: CDR1 DFQATT and CDR2 SNEGSKA (reference sequence). Trimming took off 3 bases at V and 4 bases at J, with 18 bases between the two ends. This CDR3 spans 15 amino acids.

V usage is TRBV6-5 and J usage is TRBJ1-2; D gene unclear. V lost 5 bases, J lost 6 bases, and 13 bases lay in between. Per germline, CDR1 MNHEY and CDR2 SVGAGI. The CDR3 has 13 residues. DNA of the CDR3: TGTGCCAGCAGTACAGTGTTGGTTGATGGCTACACCTTC. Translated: CASSTVLVDGYTF.

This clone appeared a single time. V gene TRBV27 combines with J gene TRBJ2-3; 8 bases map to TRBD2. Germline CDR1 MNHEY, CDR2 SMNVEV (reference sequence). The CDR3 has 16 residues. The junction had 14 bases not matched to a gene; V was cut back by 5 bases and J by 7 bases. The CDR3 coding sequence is TGTGCCAGCAGTGACCCATTTGTCCGGGGGGGAAATACGCAGTATTTT. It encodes CASSDPFVRGGNTQYF.

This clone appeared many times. The CDR3 DNA is TGCGCCAGCAGTTCCGGACTGAGTAGGGGCTACACCTTC. This translates into CASSSGLSRGYTF. V and J are TRBV5-1 and TRBJ1-2, with D uncertain. The V and J ends lost 5 bases and 8 bases respectively, with 16 bases between them. Germline V lookup: CDR1 SGHRS, CDR2 YFSETQ. This CDR3 region has 13 residues. The full variable domain, in which reference TRBV5-1 and TRBJ1-2 provide the parts outside the CDR3, is KAGVTQTPRYLIKTRGQQVTLSCSPISGHRSVSWYQQTPGQGLQFLFEYFSETQRNKGNFPGRFSGRQFSNSRSEMNVSTLELGDSALYLCASSSGLSRGYTFGSGTRLTVV.

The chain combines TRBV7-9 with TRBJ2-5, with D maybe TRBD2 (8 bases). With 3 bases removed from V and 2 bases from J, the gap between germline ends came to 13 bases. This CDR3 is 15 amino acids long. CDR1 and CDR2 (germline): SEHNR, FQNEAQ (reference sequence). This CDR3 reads CASSFSGTAQETQYF. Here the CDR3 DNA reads TGTGCCAGCAGCTTTAGCGGGACAGCACAAGAGACCCAGTACTTC.

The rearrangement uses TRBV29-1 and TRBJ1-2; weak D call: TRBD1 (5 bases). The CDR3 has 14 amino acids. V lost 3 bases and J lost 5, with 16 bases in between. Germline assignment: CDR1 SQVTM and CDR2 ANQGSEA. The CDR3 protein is CSVDLARGGYGYTF. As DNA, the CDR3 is TGCAGCGTTGACCTGGCTAGGGGCGGATATGGCTACACCTTC.

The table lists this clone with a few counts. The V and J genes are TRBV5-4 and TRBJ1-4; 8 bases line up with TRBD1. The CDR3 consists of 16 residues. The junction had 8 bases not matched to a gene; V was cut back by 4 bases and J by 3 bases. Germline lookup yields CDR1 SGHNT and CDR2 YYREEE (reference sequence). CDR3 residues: CASSPGPGQANEKLFF. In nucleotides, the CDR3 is TGTGCCAGCAGCCCCGGTCCGGGACAGGCTAATGAAAAACTGTTTTTT.

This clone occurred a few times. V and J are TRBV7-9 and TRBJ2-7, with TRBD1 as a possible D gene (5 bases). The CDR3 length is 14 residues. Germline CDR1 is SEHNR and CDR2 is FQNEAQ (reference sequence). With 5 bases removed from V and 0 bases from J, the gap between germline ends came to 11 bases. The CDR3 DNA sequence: TGTGCCAGCAGCACCCGACAGAGCTCCTACGAGCAGTACTTC. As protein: CASSTRQSSYEQYF.

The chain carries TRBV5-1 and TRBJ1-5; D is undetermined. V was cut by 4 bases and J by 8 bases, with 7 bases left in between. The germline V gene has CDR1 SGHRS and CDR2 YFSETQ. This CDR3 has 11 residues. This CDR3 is CASSPHEPQHF. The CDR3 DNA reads TGCGCCAGCAGCCCCCATGAGCCCCAGCATTTT.

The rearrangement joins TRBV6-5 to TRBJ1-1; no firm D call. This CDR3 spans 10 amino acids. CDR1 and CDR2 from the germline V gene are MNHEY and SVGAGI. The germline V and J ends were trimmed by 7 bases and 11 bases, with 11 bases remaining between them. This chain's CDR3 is CASIREKAFF. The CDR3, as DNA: TGTGCCAGCATCCGAGAGAAGGCTTTCTTT.

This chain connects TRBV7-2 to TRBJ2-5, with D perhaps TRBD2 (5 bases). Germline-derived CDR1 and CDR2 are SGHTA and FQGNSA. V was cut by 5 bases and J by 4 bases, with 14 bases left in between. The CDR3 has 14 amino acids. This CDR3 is CASSRRGIGETQYF. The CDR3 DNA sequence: TGTGCCAGCAGCCGGCGAGGGATTGGAGAGACCCAGTACTTC.

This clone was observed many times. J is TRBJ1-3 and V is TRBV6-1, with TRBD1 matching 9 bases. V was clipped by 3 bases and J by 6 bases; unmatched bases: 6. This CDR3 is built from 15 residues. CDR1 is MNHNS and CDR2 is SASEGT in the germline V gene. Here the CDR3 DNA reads TGTGCCAGCAGTGAGTTGGGACAGGGAATAAACACCATATATTTT. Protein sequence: CASSELGQGINTIYF.

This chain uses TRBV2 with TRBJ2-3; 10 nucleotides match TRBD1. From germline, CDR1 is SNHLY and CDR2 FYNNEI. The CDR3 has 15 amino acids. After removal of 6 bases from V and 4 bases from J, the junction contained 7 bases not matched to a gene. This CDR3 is CASSLTGGSSDTQYF. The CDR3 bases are TGTGCCAGCAGCTTGACAGGGGGCAGTTCAGATACGCAGTATTTT.

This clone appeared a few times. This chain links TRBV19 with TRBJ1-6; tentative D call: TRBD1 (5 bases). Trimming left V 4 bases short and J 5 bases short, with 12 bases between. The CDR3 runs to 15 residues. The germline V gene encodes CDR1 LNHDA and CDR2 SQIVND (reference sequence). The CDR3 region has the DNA TGTGCCAGTAGTAGAAACCACAGGAATAATTCACCCCTCCACTTT. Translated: CASSRNHRNNSPLHF. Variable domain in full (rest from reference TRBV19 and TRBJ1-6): DGGITQSPKYLFRKEGQNVTLSCEQNLNHDAMYWYRQDPGQGLRLIYYSQIVNDFQKGDIAEGYSVSREKKESFPLTVTSAQKNPTAFYLCASSRNHRNNSPLHFGNGTRLTVT.

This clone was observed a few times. The CDR3 protein is CASSPWRTGELFF. The CDR3 DNA is TGTGCCAGCAGCCCATGGAGGACCGGGGAGCTGTTTTTT. The V call is TRBV3-1 (or the pseudogene TRBV3-2), the J call TRBJ2-2; TRBD2 is a possible D gene (5 bases). Germline CDR1 is LGHDT and CDR2 is YNNKEL (reference sequence). V gave up 4 bases and J gave up 5 bases, with 8 bases separating them. The CDR3 is made up of 13 amino acids.

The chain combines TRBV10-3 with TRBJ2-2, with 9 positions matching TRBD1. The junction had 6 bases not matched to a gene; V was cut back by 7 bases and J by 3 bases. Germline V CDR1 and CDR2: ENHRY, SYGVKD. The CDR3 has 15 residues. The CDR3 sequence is CAITLRDRDTGELFF. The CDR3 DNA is TGTGCCATCACTCTCCGGGACAGGGACACCGGGGAGCTGTTTTTT.

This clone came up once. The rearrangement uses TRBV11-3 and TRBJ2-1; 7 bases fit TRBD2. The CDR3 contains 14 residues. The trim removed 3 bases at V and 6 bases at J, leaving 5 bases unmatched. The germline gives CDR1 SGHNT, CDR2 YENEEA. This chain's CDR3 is CASSLDWGGNEQFF. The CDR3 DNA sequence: TGTGCCAGCAGCTTGGATTGGGGGGGCAATGAGCAGTTCTTC.

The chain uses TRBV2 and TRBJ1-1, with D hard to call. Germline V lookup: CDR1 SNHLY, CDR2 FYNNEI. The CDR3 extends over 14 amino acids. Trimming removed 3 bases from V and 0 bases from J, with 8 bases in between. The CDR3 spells CASSDGRMNTEAFF. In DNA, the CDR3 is TGTGCCAGCAGTGATGGGAGAATGAACACTGAAGCTTTCTTT.

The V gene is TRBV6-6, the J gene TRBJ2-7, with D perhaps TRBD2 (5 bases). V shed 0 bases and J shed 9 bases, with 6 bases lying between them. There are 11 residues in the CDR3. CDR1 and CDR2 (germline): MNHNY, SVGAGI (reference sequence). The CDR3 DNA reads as TGTGCCAGCAGTTACTCCCGGGGGCAGTACTTC. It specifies CASSYSRGQYF.

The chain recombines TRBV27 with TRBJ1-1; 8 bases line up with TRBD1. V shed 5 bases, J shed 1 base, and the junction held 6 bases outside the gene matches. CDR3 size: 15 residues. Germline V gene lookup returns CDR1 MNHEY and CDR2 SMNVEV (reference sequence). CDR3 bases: TGTGCCAGCAGTCCTCAGACAGGGGCGAACACTGAAGCTTTCTTT. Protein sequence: CASSPQTGANTEAFF.

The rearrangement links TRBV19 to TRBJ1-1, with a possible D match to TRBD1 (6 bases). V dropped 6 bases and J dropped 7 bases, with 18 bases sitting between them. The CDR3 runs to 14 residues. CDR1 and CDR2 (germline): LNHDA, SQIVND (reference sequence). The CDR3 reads CASRPLGGAGEAFF. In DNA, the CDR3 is TGTGCCAGTAGGCCCCTTGGGGGGGCGGGTGAAGCTTTCTTT.

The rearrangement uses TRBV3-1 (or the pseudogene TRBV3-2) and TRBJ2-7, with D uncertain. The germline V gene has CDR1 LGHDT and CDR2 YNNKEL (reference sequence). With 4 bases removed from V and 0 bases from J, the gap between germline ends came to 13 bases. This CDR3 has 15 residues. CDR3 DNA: TGTGCCAGCAGCCCCCAGGAAACCAGCTCCTACGAGCAGTACTTC. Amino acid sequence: CASSPQETSSYEQYF.

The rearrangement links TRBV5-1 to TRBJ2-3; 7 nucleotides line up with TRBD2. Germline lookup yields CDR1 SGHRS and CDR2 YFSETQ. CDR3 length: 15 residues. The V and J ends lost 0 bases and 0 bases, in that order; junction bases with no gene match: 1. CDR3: CASSLAGRSTDTQYF. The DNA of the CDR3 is TGCGCCAGCAGCTTGGCCGGGAGGAGCACAGATACGCAGTATTTT.

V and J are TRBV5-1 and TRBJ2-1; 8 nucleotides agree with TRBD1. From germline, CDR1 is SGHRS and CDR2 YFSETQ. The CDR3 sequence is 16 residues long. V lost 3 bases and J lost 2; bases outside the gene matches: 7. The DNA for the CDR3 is TGCGCCAGCAGCTCCGGACAGGGAAAAACCTACAATGAGCAGTTCTTC. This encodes CASSSGQGKTYNEQFF. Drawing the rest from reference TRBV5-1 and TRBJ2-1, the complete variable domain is KAGVTQTPRYLIKTRGQQVTLSCSPISGHRSVSWYQQTPGQGLQFLFEYFSETQRNKGNFPGRFSGRQFSNSRSEMNVSTLELGDSALYLCASSSGQGKTYNEQFFGPGTRLTVL.

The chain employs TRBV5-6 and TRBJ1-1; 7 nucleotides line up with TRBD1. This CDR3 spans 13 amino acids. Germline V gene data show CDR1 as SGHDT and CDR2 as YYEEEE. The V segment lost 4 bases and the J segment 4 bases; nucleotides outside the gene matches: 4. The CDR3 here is CASSLTGATEAFF. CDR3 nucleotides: TGTGCCAGCAGCCTCACAGGGGCCACTGAAGCTTTCTTT.

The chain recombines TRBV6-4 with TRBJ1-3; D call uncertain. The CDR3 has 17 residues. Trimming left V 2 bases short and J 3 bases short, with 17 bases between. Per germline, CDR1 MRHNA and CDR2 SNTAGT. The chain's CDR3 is CASSDPHVRRIGNTIYF. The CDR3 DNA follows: TGTGCCAGCAGTGACCCCCATGTCCGGAGGATTGGAAACACCATATATTTT.

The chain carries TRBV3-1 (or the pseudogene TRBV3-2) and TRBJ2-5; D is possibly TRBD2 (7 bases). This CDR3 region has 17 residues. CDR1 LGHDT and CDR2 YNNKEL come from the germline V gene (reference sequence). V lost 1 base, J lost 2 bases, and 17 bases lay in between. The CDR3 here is CASSQGWGGGNQETQYF. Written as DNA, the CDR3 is TGTGCCAGCAGCCAAGGATGGGGAGGGGGTAATCAAGAGACCCAGTACTTC.